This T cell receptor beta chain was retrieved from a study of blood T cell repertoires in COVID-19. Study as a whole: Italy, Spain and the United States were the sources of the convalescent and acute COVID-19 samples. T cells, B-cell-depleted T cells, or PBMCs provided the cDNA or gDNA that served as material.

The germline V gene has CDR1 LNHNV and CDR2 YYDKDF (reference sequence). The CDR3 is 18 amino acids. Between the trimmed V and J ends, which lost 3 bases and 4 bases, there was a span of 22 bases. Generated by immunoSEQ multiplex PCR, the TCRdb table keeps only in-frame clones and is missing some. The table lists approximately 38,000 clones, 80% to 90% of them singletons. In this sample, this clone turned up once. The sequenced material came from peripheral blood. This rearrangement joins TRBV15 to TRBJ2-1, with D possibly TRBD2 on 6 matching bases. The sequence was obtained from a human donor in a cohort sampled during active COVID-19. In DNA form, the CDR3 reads TGTGCCACCAGCAGGGACCTATCCGGGAGACTATCTTACAATGAGCAGTTCTTC. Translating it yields CATSRDLSGRLSYNEQFF.